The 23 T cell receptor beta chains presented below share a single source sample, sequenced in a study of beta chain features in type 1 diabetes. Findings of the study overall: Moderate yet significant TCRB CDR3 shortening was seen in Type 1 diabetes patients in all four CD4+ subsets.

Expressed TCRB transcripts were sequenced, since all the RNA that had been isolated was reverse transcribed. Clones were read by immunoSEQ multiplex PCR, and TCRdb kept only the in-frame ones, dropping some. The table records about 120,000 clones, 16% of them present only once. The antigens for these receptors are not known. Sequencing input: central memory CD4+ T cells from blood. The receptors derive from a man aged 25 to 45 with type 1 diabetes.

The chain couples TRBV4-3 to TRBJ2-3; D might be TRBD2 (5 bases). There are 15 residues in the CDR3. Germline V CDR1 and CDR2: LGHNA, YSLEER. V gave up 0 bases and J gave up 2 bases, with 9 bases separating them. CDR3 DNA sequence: TGCGCCAGCAGCCAAGAACCTAGCAACACAGATACGCAGTATTTT. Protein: CASSQEPSNTDTQYF.

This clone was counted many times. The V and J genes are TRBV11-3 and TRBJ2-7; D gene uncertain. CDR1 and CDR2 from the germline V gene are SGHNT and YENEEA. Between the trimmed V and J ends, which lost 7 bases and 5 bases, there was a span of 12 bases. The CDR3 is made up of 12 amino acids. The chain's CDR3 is CASTGRSNEQYF. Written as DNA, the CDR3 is TGTGCCAGCACCGGTAGAAGCAACGAGCAGTACTTC.

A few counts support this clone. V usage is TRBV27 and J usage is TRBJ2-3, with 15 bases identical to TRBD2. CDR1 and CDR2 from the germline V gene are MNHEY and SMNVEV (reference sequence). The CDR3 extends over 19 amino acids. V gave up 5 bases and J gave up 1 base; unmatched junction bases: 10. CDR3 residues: CASSIGTSGGTRRTDTQYF. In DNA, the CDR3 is TGTGCCAGCAGTATTGGGACTAGCGGGGGGACTCGACGCACAGATACGCAGTATTTT.

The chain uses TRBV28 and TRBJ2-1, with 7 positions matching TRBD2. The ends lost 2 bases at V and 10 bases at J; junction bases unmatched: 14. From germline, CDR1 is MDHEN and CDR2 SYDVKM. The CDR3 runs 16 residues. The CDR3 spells CASSLPPGRVISEQFF. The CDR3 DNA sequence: TGTGCCAGCAGTTTACCGCCAGGGAGGGTAATAAGCGAGCAGTTCTTC.

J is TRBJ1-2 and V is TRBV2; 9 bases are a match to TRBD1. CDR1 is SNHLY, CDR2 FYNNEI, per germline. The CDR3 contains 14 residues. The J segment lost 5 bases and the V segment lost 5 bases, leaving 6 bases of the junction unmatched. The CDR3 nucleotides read TGTGCCAGCAGTCTAGGGACAGGGAGTTATGGCTACACCTTC. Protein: CASSLGTGSYGYTF.

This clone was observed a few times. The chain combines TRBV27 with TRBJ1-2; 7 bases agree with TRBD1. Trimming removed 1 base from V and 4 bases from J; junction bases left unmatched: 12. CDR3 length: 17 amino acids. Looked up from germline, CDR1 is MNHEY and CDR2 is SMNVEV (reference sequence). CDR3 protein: CASSLLGQVPLFYGYTF. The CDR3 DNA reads TGTGCCAGCAGTTTATTAGGACAGGTCCCTCTCTTCTATGGCTACACCTTC.

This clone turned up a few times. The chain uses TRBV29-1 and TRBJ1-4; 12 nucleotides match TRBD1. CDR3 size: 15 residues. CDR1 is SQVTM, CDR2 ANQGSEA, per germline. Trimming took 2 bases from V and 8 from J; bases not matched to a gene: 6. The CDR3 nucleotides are TGCAGCGTTGAAACCGGGACAGGGGGCTACGAAAAACTGTTTTTT. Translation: CSVETGTGGYEKLFF.

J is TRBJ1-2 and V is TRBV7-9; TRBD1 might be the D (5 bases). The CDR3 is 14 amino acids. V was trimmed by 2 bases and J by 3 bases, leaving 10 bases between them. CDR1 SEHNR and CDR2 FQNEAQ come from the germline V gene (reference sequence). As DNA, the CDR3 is TGTGCCAGCAGCTTACAGGGCGGGGACTATGGCTACACCTTC. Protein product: CASSLQGGDYGYTF.

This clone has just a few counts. The DNA for the CDR3 is TGTGCCAGCAGGAGTCGGGACAGAGACAATGAGCAGTTCTTC. Its protein product is CASRSRDRDNEQFF. The chain employs TRBV7-2 and TRBJ2-1; 7 positions agree with TRBD1. This CDR3 contains 14 residues. V shed 6 bases and J 5 bases; nucleotides not matched to a gene: 7. CDR1 is SGHTA, CDR2 FQGNSA, per germline.

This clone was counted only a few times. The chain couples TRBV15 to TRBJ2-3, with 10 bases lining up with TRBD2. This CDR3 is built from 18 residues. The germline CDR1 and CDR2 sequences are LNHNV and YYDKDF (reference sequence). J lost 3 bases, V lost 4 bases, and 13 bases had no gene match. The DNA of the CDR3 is TGTGCCACCAGCATCCTCCCAGGTCTAGCGGGGGTGACAGATACGCAGTATTTT. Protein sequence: CATSILPGLAGVTDTQYF.

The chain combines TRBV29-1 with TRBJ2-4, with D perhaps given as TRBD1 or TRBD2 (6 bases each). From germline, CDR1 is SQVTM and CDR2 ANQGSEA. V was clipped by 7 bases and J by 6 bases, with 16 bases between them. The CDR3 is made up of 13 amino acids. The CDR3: CSALGGLLNIQYF. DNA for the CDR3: TGCAGCGCCTTGGGGGGCCTCTTAAACATTCAGTACTTC.

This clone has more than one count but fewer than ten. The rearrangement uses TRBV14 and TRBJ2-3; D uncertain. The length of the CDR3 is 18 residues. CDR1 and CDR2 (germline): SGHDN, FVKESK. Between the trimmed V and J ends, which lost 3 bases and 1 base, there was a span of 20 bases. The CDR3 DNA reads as TGTGCCAGCAGCCATTTATTCAAACCTGGAAGAGGCACAGATACGCAGTATTTT. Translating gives CASSHLFKPGRGTDTQYF.

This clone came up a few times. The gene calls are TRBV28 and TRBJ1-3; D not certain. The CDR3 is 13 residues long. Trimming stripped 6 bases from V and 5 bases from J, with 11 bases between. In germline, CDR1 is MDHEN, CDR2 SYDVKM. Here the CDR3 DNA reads TGTGCCAGCAGGGGAGTGAGTAGAAACACCATATATTTT. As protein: CASRGVSRNTIYF.

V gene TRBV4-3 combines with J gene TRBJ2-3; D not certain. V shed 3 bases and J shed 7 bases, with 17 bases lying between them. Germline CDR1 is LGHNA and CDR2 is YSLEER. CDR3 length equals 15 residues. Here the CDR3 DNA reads TGCGCCAGCAGCCAGGATCCTTCGGGTGCCTATACGCAGTATTTT. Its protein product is CASSQDPSGAYTQYF.

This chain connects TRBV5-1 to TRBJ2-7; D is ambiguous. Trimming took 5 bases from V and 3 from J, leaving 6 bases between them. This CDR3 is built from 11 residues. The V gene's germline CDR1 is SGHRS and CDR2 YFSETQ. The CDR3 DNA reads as TGCGCCAGCAGTTTTCTCTACGAGCAGTACTTC. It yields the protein CASSFLYEQYF.

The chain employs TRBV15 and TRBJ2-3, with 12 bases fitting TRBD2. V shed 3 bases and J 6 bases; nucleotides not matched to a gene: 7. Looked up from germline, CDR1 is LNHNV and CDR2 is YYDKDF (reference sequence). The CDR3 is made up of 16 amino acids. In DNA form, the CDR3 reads TGTGCCACCAGCAGTGGGACTAGCGGGTTTCGGGATACGCAGTATTTT. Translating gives CATSSGTSGFRDTQYF.

CDR3 residues: CSVVGQVTDTQYF. CDR3 nucleotide sequence: TGCAGCGTTGTAGGACAGGTTACAGATACGCAGTATTTT. The chain joins TRBV29-1 to TRBJ2-3; the match to TRBD1 covers 7 bases. J gave up 3 bases and V 4 bases, and 4 bases lay outside the gene matches. This CDR3 is 13 amino acids long. The germline V gene has CDR1 SQVTM and CDR2 ANQGSEA.

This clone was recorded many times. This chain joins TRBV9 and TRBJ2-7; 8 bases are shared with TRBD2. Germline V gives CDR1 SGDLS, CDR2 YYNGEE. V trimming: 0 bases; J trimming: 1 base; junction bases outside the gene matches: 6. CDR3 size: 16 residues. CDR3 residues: CASSVGASGLSYEQYF. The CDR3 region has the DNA TGTGCCAGCAGCGTAGGTGCTAGCGGGTTGTCCTACGAGCAGTACTTC.

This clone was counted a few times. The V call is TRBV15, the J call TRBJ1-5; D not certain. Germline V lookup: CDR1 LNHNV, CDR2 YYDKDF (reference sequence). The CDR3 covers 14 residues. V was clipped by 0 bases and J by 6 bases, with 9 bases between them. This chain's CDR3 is CATSRDGSSQPQHF. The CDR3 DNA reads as TGTGCCACCAGCAGAGATGGGTCCAGTCAGCCCCAGCATTTT.

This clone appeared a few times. The CDR3 sequence: CASSVQRGGGNSPLHF. CDR3 nucleotide sequence: TGTGCCAGCAGCGTACAACGGGGGGGAGGTAATTCACCCCTCCACTTT. This sequence joins TRBV5-4 and TRBJ1-6; tentative D call: TRBD1 (5 bases). With 4 bases removed from V and 6 bases from J, the gap between germline ends came to 17 bases. The CDR3 covers 16 residues. From germline, CDR1 is SGHNT and CDR2 YYREEE (reference sequence).

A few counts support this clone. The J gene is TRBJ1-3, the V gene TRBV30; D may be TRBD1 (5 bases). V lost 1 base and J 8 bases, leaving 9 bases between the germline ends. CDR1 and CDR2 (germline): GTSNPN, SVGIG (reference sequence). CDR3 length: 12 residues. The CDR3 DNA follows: TGTGCCTGGAGTGGAGGGGCGGACACCATATATTTT. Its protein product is CAWSGGADTIYF. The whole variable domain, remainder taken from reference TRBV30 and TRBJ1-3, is SQTIHQWPATLVQPVGSPLSLECTVEGTSNPNLYWYRQAAGRGLQLLFYSVGIGQISSEVPQNLSASRPQDRQFILSSKKLLLSDSGFYLCAWSGGADTIYFGEGSWLTVV.

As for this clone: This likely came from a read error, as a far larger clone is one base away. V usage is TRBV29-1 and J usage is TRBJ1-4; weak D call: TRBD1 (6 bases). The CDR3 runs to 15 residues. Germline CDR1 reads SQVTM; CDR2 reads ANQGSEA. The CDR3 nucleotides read TGCCGCGTCCCTGAGGGGGAGGCGGCCTCCTCTAAGCTGTTTTTT. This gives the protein CRVPEGEAASSKLFF.

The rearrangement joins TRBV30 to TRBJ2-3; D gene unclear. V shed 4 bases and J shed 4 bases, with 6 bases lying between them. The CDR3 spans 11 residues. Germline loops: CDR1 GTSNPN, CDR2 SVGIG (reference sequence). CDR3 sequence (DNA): TGTGCCTGGAACATAGCAGATACGCAGTATTTT. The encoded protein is CAWNIADTQYF.